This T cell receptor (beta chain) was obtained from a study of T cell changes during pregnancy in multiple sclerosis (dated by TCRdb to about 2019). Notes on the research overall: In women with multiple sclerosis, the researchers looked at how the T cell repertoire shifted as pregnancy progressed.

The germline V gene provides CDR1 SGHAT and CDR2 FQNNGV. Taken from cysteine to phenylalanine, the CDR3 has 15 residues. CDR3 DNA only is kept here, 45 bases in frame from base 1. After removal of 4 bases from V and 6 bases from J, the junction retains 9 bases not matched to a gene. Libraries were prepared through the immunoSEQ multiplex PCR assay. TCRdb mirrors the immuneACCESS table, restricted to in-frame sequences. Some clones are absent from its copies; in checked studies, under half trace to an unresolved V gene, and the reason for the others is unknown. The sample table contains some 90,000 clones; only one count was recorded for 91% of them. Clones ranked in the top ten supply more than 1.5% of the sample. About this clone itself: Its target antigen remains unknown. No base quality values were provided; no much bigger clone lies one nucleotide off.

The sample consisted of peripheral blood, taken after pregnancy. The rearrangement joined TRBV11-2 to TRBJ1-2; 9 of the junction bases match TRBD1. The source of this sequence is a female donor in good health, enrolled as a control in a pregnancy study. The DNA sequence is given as TGTGCCAGCAGCTCCATTACAGGGGGCTGGGATGGCTACACCTTC. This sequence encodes CASSSITGGWDGYTF.